These 8 T cell receptor beta chains were all obtained from the same sample, sequenced in a study of beta chain features in type 1 diabetes (dated by TCRdb to 2016 to 2019). Libraries were prepared through the immunoSEQ multiplex PCR assay. The entire amount of isolated RNA was reverse transcribed using the High Capacity cDNA Reverse Transcription Kit, so the sequenced TCRB transcripts were expressed ones. As stored in TCRdb, this immuneACCESS dataset retains in-frame rearrangements with V and J assigned. A fraction of the clones does not appear; measured against another copy, unresolved V genes explain less than half of the discrepancy, and the remainder lacks a known reason. The table for this sample lists under 550,000 clones; over 10% of them were counted only once. The ten largest clones take up 0.035% to 0.05% of the sample. The sample comprised naive CD4+ T cells from blood. Per the publication, the cell subset or site label means: true naive CD4+ T cells. The receptors here all came from a woman younger than 30 in good health.

V is TRBV6-5 and J is TRBJ2-6; D gene unclear. This CDR3 contains 16 residues. V lost 3 bases to trimming and J lost 9 bases, with 18 bases between them. Germline CDR1 reads MNHEY; CDR2 reads SVGAGI. The CDR3 coding sequence is TGTGCCAGCAGTTATTTCCCGGAGCTTTCCCTCAACGTCCTGACTTTC. Amino acids: CASSYFPELSLNVLTF.

This clone was detected only a few times. The chain is built from TRBV25-1 and TRBJ1-1; D unclear. Per germline, CDR1 MGHDK and CDR2 SYGVNS. This CDR3 region has 13 residues. V was trimmed by 5 bases and J by 1 base, leaving 8 bases between them. DNA of the CDR3: TGTGCCAGCAGTTACTCAGGGAACACTGAAGCTTTCTTT. It specifies CASSYSGNTEAFF.

This clone was detected a few times. This sequence joins TRBV4-3 and TRBJ1-2; TRBD1 matches 9 bases. The germline V gene has CDR1 LGHNA and CDR2 YSLEER. The J segment lost 4 bases and the V segment lost 0 bases, leaving 9 bases of the junction unmatched. The CDR3 runs 17 residues. CDR3 DNA sequence: TGCGCCAGCAGCCAAGACTCCGGGACAGGGTTTTTCTATGGCTACACCTTC. Translation gives CASSQDSGTGFFYGYTF.

Turning to this clone: At the DNA level, this CDR3 is encoded by other sequences in the same sample as well. The chain combines TRBV20-1 with TRBJ2-3; D ambiguous. The germline V gene has CDR1 DFQATT and CDR2 SNEGSKA (reference sequence). Trimming took off 3 bases at V and 4 bases at J, with 5 bases between the two ends. This CDR3 contains 11 residues. CDR3 bases: TGCAGTGCTAGTGGGGCAGATACGCAGTATTTT. This encodes CSASGADTQYF.

This clone has just a few counts. A junction boundary mismatches the germline segment, possibly from a read error. This sequence joins TRBV6-6 and TRBJ2-4, with D perhaps matching TRBD2 (5 bases). This CDR3 spans 12 amino acids. The germline V gene encodes CDR1 MNHNY and CDR2 SVGAGI (reference sequence). CDR3 sequence reads: CASSESSGEGGF. The CDR3 DNA reads as TGTGCCAGCAGTGAGTCGTCTGGGGAAGGAGGCTTC.

The table lists this clone with a few counts. The rearrangement links TRBV9 to TRBJ1-3; D call uncertain. This CDR3 spans 11 amino acids. The germline V and J ends were trimmed by 3 bases and 8 bases, with 6 bases remaining between them. CDR1 SGDLS and CDR2 YYNGEE come from the germline V gene. CDR3 coding DNA: TGTGCCAGCAGCGCCGAAGACACCATATATTTT. It yields the protein CASSAEDTIYF.

This clone was counted between two and nine times. Different DNA sequences within this sample yield the same CDR3. The chain combines TRBV29-1 with TRBJ2-5; TRBD1 or TRBD2 may be the D gene (5 bases each). Looked up from germline, CDR1 is SQVTM and CDR2 is ANQGSEA. Trimming stripped 7 bases from V and 2 bases from J, with 5 bases between. The CDR3 covers 10 residues. The CDR3, as DNA: TGCAGCGGGGGGCAAGAGACCCAGTACTTC. This encodes CSGGQETQYF.

The sample holds a few counts of this clone. The chain carries TRBV7-2 and TRBJ1-1; D call uncertain. Between the trimmed V and J ends, which lost 1 base and 3 bases, there was a span of 6 bases. This CDR3 is 13 amino acids long. Germline values: CDR1 SGHTA, CDR2 FQGNSA. The CDR3, as DNA: TGTGCCAGCAGCTTAGTACAGTACACTGAAGCTTTCTTT. Its protein product is CASSLVQYTEAFF.